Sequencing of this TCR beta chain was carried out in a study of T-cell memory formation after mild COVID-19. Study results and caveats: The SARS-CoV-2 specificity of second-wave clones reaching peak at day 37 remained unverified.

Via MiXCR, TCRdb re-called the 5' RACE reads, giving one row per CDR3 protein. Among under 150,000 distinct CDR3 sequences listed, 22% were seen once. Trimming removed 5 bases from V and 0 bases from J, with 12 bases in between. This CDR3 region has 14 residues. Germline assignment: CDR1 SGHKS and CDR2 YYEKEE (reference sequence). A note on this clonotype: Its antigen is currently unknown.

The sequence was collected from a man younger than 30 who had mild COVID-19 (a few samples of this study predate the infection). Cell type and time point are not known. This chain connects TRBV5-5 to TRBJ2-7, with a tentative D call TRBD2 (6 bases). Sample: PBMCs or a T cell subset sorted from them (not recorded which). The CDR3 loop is CASSNGGSSYEQYV. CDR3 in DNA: TGTGCCAGCAGTAATGGGGGGAGCTCCTACGAGCAGTACGTC.